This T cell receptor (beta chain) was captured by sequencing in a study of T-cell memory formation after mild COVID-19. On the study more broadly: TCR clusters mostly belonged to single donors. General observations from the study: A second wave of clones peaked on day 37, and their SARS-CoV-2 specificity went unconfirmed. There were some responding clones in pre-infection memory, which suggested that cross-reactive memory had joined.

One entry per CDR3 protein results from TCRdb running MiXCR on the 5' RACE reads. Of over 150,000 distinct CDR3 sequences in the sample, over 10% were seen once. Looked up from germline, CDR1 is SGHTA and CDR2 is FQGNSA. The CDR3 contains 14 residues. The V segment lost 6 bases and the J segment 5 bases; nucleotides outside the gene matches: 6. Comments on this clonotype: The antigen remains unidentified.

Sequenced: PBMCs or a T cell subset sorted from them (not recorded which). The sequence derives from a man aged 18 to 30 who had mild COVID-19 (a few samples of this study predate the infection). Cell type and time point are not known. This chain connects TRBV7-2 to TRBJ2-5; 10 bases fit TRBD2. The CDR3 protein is CASRQRGGLETQYF. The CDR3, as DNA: TGTGCCAGCAGGCAGCGGGGGGGCCTGGAGACCCAGTACTTC.